The 18 T cell receptor beta chains below come from one sample, sequenced in a study of tumor-infiltrating lymphocytes in primary liver carcinoma. Synthesis of TCR beta cDNA was carried out from around 540 ng total RNA with a constant-region primer. Three rounds of nested multiplex PCR with slightly modified ARM-PCR produced TCR beta libraries. A C-beta reverse primer was combined with TRBV1-TRBV30 forward primers in the first two PCR rounds, and each round had about 10 cycles. MiXCR, run by TCRdb on the multiplex PCR reads, gives a single entry per CDR3 protein. In the table there are 90,000 to 140,000 distinct CDR3 sequences, roughly 80% of which are singletons. Unsorted bulk tissue of about 20-31 mg yielded co-extracted RNA and DNA. Material for sequencing was liver tumor tissue from sampling region 3. Subset of the sample: tumor region T3, left-lateral pole. The receptors here all came from a man aged 35 to 55 with primary liver carcinoma and hepatitis B virus infection.

Notes on this clonotype: One junction end does not reproduce the germline sequence, and a read error may be involved. The CDR3 nucleotides read TGTGGCAGCAGACCGGGACAGTCCTCCTACGAGCAGTACTTC. It is translated as CGSRPGQSSYEQYF. The V and J genes are TRBV5-5 and TRBJ2-7; 7 positions match TRBD1. Per the germline V gene, CDR1 is SGHKS and CDR2 is YYEKEE (reference sequence). The CDR3 totals 14 residues.

This clonotype was seen just once. The chain has TRBV4-3 and TRBJ1-1, with D unresolved. CDR1 is LGHNA and CDR2 is YSLEER in the germline V gene. V was cut by 4 bases and J by 5 bases, with 17 bases left in between. There are 15 residues in the CDR3. In DNA form, the CDR3 reads TGCGCCAGCAGCCGATATCCTAAAGGGCAAACTGAAGCTTTCTTT. The encoded protein is CASSRYPKGQTEAFF.

In the case of this clonotype: A junction boundary mismatches the germline segment, possibly from a read error. The V gene is TRBV12-3 or TRBV12-4, the J gene TRBJ2-5; D gene uncertain. The CDR3 length is 14 residues. The CDR3 region is CASNLGTISRTQYF. The CDR3 DNA sequence: TGTGCCAGCAATTTAGGAACCATCTCTCGGACCCAGTACTTC.

There are a few counts of this clonotype. The junction does not match germline at one end; this may be a read error. V is TRBV6-6 and J is TRBJ2-1; D remains ambiguous. CDR1 and CDR2 (germline): MNHNY, SVGAGI (reference sequence). There are 11 residues in the CDR3. CDR3 in amino acids: CASSSQDEQFF. The CDR3 DNA sequence: TGTGCCAGCTCGAGTCAGGATGAACAGTTCTTC.

Of note for this clonotype: A junction end diverges from the germline sequence, so it may reflect a read error. The genes are TRBV29-1 and TRBJ2-1; D remains ambiguous. This CDR3 spans 14 amino acids. Germline loops: CDR1 SQVTM, CDR2 ANQGSEA. The CDR3 region has the DNA TGCAGCGTCCAAGTGGGAAACTCCTACAATAAGCAGTTCTTC. Translation: CSVQVGNSYNKQFF.

To note about this clonotype: One end of the junction does not line up with germline, which may come from a read error. The genes are TRBV29-1 and TRBJ2-5; 10 positions match TRBD2. CDR1 is SQVTM and CDR2 is ANQGSEA in the germline V gene. The CDR3 contains 15 residues. Written as DNA, the CDR3 is TGCAACGTTCGGGCTAGCGGGGGTTGGGCAGAGACCCAGTACTTC. Its translation: CNVRASGGWAETQYF. The full variable domain, its missing parts supplied by reference TRBV29-1 and TRBJ2-5, is SAVISQKPSRDICQRGTSLTIQCQVDSQVTMMFWYRQQPGQSLTLIATANQGSEATYESGFVIDKFPISRPNLTFSTLTVSNMSPEDSSIYLCNVRASGGWAETQYFGPGTRLLVL.

The gene calls are TRBV4-1 and TRBJ1-1, with TRBD1 as a possible D gene (5 bases). Germline V gene sequence: CDR1 MGHRA, CDR2 YSYEKL. The CDR3 extends over 17 amino acids. Deletions cut 0 bases from V and 10 bases from J, with 24 bases between. CDR3 bases: TGCGCCAGCAGCCAAGATTCCCAGACCTCTGACAGCCTTGGAGCTTTCTTT. Protein: CASSQDSQTSDSLGAFF.

About this clonotype itself: This likely comes from a read error, as the CDR3 has no conserved phenylalanine or tryptophan at its end. The V call is TRBV4-3, the J call TRBJ2-6; D is unresolved. CDR3 length: 15 residues. The V and J ends lost 7 bases and 0 bases respectively, with 10 bases between them. Looked up from germline, CDR1 is LGHNA and CDR2 is YSLEER. The CDR3 region is CASTDGNSGANVLTL. In DNA, the CDR3 is TGCGCCAGCACTGACGGAAACTCTGGGGCCAACGTCCTGACTTTA.

Details on this clonotype: At one end, the junction sequence differs from germline, possibly due to a read error. The CDR3 DNA is TGCGCCAGCAGCCACGCACCGTTATCAGAGGGAGATACACAGTATTTT. This encodes CASSHAPLSEGDTQYF. This sequence joins TRBV4-3 and TRBJ2-3; D possibly corresponds to TRBD2 (5 bases). Germline V gene lookup returns CDR1 LGHNA and CDR2 YSLEER. The CDR3 has 16 residues.

A word on this clonotype: At one of its ends the junction is not consistent with the germline gene, which may arise from a read error. The rearrangement links TRBV4-2 to TRBJ2-7; D gene ambiguous. CDR3 size: 13 residues. CDR1 is LGHNA and CDR2 is YNFKEQ in the germline V gene. The CDR3, as DNA: TGTGTCAGCAACCAAGGAATTAGCTCCGAGCAGTACTTC. Residues: CVSNQGISSEQYF.

On this clonotype itself: Its ends do not fully match the called genes, so a read error is possible. V usage is TRBV4-1 and J usage is TRBJ2-1; D is unresolved. The CDR3 runs to 14 residues. Germline V gene sequence: CDR1 MGHRA, CDR2 YSYEKL. The CDR3 sequence is CVSSQVEMWNEQFF. The DNA for the CDR3 is TGCGTCAGTAGCCAAGTTGAGATGTGGAATGAGCAATTCTTC.

Points on this clonotype: The germline gene is not matched at one end of the junction; a read error may be the cause. V and J are TRBV11-2 and TRBJ2-1, with 8 bases lining up with TRBD2. The CDR3 has 17 residues. Germline V gene sequence: CDR1 SGHAT, CDR2 FQNNGV. This CDR3 reads CASSLDRGGRFYNDEFF. The CDR3 DNA sequence: TGTGCCAGTAGCTTAGATAGGGGCGGGAGGTTCTACAATGATGAGTTCTTC.

The J gene is TRBJ2-1, the V gene TRBV29-1; TRBD1 or TRBD2 may be the D gene (5 bases each). The CDR3 totals 14 residues. Deletions cut 7 bases from V and 0 bases from J, with 13 bases between. Germline loops: CDR1 SQVTM, CDR2 ANQGSEA. The CDR3: CSGKGSGSYNEQFF. CDR3 in DNA: TGCAGCGGGAAGGGGAGCGGCTCCTACAATGAGCAGTTCTTC.

A word on this clonotype: Germline is not matched at one junction end, which may reflect a read error. The chain joins TRBV6-2 or TRBV6-3 to TRBJ1-5; maybe TRBD1 (6 bases). The CDR3 consists of 14 residues. Germline values: CDR1 MNHEY, CDR2 SVGEGT. Here the CDR3 DNA reads TGTGCCAGCAAGGTTAGGGGGAATAATCAGTCCCAGCATTTT. This codes for CASKVRGNNQSQHF.

Points on this clonotype: The junction does not match germline at one end; this may be a read error. CDR3 residues: CTINGTGGPYGQYF. The CDR3, as DNA: TGTACCATCAACGGGACAGGGGGCCCCTACGGGCAGTACTTC. The rearrangement uses TRBV10-3 and TRBJ2-7, with TRBD1 matching 12 bases. Per the germline V gene, CDR1 is ENHRY and CDR2 is SYGVKD. The CDR3 spans 14 residues.

The chain has TRBV29-1 and TRBJ2-1, with 12 bases identical to TRBD2. V shed 7 bases, J shed 16 bases, and the junction held 14 bases outside the gene matches. This CDR3 spans 13 amino acids. Germline CDR1 SQVTM, CDR2 ANQGSEA. The CDR3 bases are TGCAGCGGGACTAGCGGGAAGCTCCATGGGCAATTCTTC. The encoded protein is CSGTSGKLHGQFF.

This sequence joins TRBV12-3 or TRBV12-4 and TRBJ1-5; D uncertain. V dropped 7 bases and J dropped 0 bases, with 10 bases sitting between them. This CDR3 has 14 residues. In DNA form, the CDR3 reads TGTGCCAGCAAGAATAGGGATAGCAATCAGCCCCAGCATTTT. It codes for CASKNRDSNQPQHF.

This clonotype was counted ten times or more. The V call is TRBV5-1, the J call TRBJ2-2; D is unclear. The CDR3 is 14 amino acids. Germline values: CDR1 SGHRS, CDR2 YFSETQ. V was pared by 0 bases and J by 7 bases, with 10 bases between. DNA for the CDR3: TGCGCCAGCAGCTTGGGCAGAATGAGCGGGGAGCTGTTTTTT. It encodes CASSLGRMSGELFF.